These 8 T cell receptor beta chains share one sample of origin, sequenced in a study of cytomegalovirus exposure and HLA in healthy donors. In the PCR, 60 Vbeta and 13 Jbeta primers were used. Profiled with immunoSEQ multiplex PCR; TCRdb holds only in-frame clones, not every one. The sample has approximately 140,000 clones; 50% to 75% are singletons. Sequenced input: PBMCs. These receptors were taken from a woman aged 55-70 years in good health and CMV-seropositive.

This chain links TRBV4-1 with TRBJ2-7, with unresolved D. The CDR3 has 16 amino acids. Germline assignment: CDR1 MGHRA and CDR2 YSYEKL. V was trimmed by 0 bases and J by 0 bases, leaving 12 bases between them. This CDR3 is CASSQDISDPSYEQYF. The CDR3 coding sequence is TGCGCCAGCAGCCAAGATATCAGCGACCCCTCCTACGAGCAGTACTTC.

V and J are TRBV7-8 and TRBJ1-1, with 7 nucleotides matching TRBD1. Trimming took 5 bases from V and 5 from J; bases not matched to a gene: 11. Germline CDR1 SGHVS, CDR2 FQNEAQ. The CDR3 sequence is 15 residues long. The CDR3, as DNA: TGTGCCAGCAGCGTCCAGGGGGGTCGGCGGACTGAAGCTTTCTTT. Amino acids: CASSVQGGRRTEAFF.

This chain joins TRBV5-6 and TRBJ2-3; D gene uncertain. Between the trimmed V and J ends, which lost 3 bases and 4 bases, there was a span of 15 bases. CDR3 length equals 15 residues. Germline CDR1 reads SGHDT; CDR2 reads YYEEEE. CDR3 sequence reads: CASSSVSLLPDTQYF. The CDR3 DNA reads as TGTGCCAGCAGCTCCGTGAGTCTGCTCCCAGATACGCAGTATTTT.

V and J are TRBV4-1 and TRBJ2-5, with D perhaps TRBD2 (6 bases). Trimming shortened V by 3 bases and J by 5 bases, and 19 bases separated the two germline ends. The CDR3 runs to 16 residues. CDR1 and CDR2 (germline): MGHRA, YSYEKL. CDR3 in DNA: TGCGCCAGCAGCCAGGGACTGCGGGATGATGGCGAGACCCAGTACTTC. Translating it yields CASSQGLRDDGETQYF.

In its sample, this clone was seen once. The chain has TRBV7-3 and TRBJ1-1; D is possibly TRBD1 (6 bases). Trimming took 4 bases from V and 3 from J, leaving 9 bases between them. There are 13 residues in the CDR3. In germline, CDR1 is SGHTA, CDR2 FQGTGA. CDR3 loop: CASSSQGHTEAFF. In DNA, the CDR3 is TGTGCCAGCAGCTCACAGGGCCACACTGAAGCTTTCTTT.

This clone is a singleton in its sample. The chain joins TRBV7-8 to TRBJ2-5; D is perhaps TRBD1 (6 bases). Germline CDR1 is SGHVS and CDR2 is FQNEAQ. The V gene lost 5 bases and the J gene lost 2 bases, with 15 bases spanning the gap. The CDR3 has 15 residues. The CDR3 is CASSPEDSIQETQYF. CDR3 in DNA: TGTGCCAGCAGCCCTGAGGACAGCATACAAGAGACCCAGTACTTC.

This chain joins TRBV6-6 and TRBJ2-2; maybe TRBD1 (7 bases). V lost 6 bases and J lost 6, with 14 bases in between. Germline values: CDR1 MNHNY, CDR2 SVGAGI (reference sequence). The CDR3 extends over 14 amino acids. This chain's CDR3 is CASRGTGEAGELFF. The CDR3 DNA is TGTGCCAGCAGAGGTACAGGGGAGGCCGGGGAGCTGTTTTTT.

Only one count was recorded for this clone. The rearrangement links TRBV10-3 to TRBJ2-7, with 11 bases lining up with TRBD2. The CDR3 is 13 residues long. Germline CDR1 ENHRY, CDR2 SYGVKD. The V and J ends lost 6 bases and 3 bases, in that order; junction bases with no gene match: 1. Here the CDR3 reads CAIRTSGNYEQYF. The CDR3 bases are TGTGCCATCAGGACTAGCGGGAACTACGAGCAGTACTTC.